The entry that follows covers one T cell receptor (beta chain) sequence. In the authors' methods: Amplification from reference gene primers served as the basis for estimated nucleated cell counts. The table came from immunoSEQ multiplex PCR; TCRdb's copy has only in-frame clones and leaves some out. V and J calls and clone size come straight from that table; D and trimming were deduced from the DNA. There are approximately 40,000 clones in the sample; around 90% occur only once, and around 20% lies in the top ten. This entry is derived from a study of blood T cell repertoires in COVID-19. Whole-study context: Italy, Spain and the United States were the sources of the convalescent and acute COVID-19 samples.

Germline V lookup: CDR1 MGHRA, CDR2 YSYEKL. CDR3 size: 14 residues. Trimming took 0 bases from V and 8 from J, leaving 13 bases between them. The V and J genes are TRBV4-1 and TRBJ1-2; no reliable D call. The specimen was peripheral blood. The sequence derives from a woman of 80 years or more in a cohort sampled during active or convalescent COVID-19. The CDR3 region is CASSQETGMRGYTF. The DNA for the CDR3 is TGCGCCAGCAGCCAAGAAACGGGGATGAGAGGCTACACCTTC.